This TCR beta chain was identified during a study of T cell changes during pregnancy in multiple sclerosis. The sample holds a few counts of this clone. The method was immunoSEQ multiplex PCR; TCRdb's version includes in-frame clones alone and lacks a portion of them. This sample has around 23,000 clones, with 90% found just once. This receptor was identified in a female donor in good health, enrolled as a control in a pregnancy study. The specimen comprised CD8+ T cells from peripheral blood mononuclear cells, sampled in the third trimester of pregnancy.

DNA of the CDR3: TGTGCCAGCAGTTCGATTCCGGGACAGGGACCCGGGGAGCTGTTTTTT. Translated, it gives CASSSIPGQGPGELFF. This chain links TRBV6-5 with TRBJ2-2, with 9 bases lining up with TRBD1. The CDR3 spans 16 residues. In germline, CDR1 is MNHEY, CDR2 SVGAGI. V shed 4 bases and J 6 bases; nucleotides not matched to a gene: 9.